Listed below are T cell receptor beta chains from one sample, sequenced in a study of response to subunit inactivated influenza vaccine. TCRdb used MiXCR to reprocess the RT-PCR reads, holding one entry per CDR3 protein. The sample holds more than 700,000 distinct CDR3 sequences; 20% to 25% are singletons and the top ten take approximately 10%. Specimen: PBMCs from blood, collected around 5 days after vaccination. The receptors come from a man aged 50 to 60 who received an inactivated influenza vaccine. Both conserved end residues are part of each CDR3. Each record gives: D gene, V gene, J gene, clone size, CDR3 protein, CDR3 DNA. The D gene is left open where the match is weak. Clone sizes are given selectively: once, few, many, or a class where the clone is expanded.

TRBD2	TRBV4-2	TRBJ2-3	-	CASRRGLAQYF	TGTGCCAGCAGACGCGGACTAGCGCAGTATTTT
TRBD1	TRBV12-3/TRBV12-4	TRBJ2-3	-	CASSQPRGYGTDTQYF	TGTGCCAGCAGCCAACCCAGGGGGTACGGCACAGATACGCAGTATTTT
-	TRBV12-3/TRBV12-4	TRBJ1-5	few	CASSLAGRPQHF	TGTGCCAGCAGTTTAGCGGGTCGACCCCAGCATTTT
TRBD1	TRBV30	TRBJ2-7	-	CAWKRDRGSEQYF	TGTGCCTGGAAACGGGACAGGGGATCCGAGCAGTACTTC
TRBD2	TRBV7-2	TRBJ2-2	-	CASSLAGTINTGELFF	TGTGCCAGCAGCTTAGCCGGGACTATTAACACCGGGGAGCTGTTTTTT
TRBD1	TRBV6-1	TRBJ2-3	few	CASRRDRDTDTQYF	TGTGCCAGCAGAAGAGACAGGGACACAGATACGCAGTATTTT
-	TRBV20-1	TRBJ2-5	-	CSARGQGTETQYF	TGCAGTGCTAGAGGGCAGGGGACGGAGACCCAGTACTTC
TRBD2	TRBV5-1	TRBJ2-3	-	CASSLASGVLDTQYF	TGCGCCAGCAGCTTGGCTAGCGGGGTATTGGATACGCAGTATTTT
TRBD1	TRBV29-1	TRBJ2-7	many	CSVSTGSYEQYF	TGCAGCGTTTCGACAGGGTCTTACGAGCAGTACTTC
-	TRBV28	TRBJ1-3	-	CASRGTSSGNTIYF	TGTGCCAGCAGAGGGACAAGCTCTGGAAACACCATATATTTT
-	TRBV2	TRBJ2-7	-	CASSEHRYEQYF	TGTGCCAGCAGTGAACATCGATACGAGCAGTACTTC
-	TRBV20-1	TRBJ2-7	-	CSARETSRYEQYF	TGCAGTGCTAGGGAAACTAGTAGGTACGAGCAGTACTTC
TRBD1	TRBV7-9	TRBJ2-4	-	CASSRVTGEEYF	TGTGCCAGCAGCCGCGTTACAGGGGAAGAGTACTTC
-	TRBV20-1	TRBJ1-2	few	CSASLMGITYGYTF	TGCAGTGCTAGTTTGATGGGGATTACCTATGGCTACACCTTC
-	TRBV4-2	TRBJ2-7	few	CASSQDRVLARWGEQYF	TGTGCCAGCAGCCAAGATAGAGTATTAGCGAGGTGGGGGGAGCAGTACTTC
TRBD1	TRBV10-3	TRBJ1-2	-	CAISADREAYGYTF	TGTGCCATCAGTGCTGACAGGGAGGCCTATGGCTACACCTTC
-	TRBV20-1	TRBJ1-2	few	CSATRQERSHGYTF	TGCAGTGCCACCCGACAGGAGCGGTCCCATGGCTACACCTTC
-	TRBV20-1	TRBJ2-5	-	CSARDVGYHLETQYF	TGCAGTGCTAGAGATGTAGGTTACCACCTAGAGACCCAGTACTTC
-	TRBV7-9	TRBJ1-4	-	CASSPWVAGGEKLFF	TGTGCCAGCAGCCCGTGGGTCGCGGGCGGCGAAAAACTGTTTTTT
TRBD1	TRBV7-2	TRBJ2-6	-	CASSLAQRQGTGANVLTF	TGTGCCAGCAGCTTAGCCCAAAGACAGGGGACCGGGGCCAACGTCCTGACTTTC
TRBD1	TRBV6-1	TRBJ2-1	many	CASRDLPGQSQFF	TGTGCCAGCAGGGATCTTCCGGGACAGTCGCAGTTCTTC
-	TRBV7-2	TRBJ2-7	-	CASSLDGRPGHEQYF	TGTGCCAGCAGCTTGGACGGCCGCCCTGGCCACGAGCAGTACTTC
-	TRBV4-1	TRBJ2-1	many	CASSQGGRGKLPQSEQFF	TGCGCCAGCAGCCAAGGGGGCCGGGGAAAGTTGCCACAATCTGAGCAGTTCTTC
-	TRBV2	TRBJ2-1	-	CASSSNMYNEQFF	TGTGCCAGCAGTTCCAACATGTACAATGAGCAGTTCTTC
-	TRBV5-1	TRBJ2-3	-	CASSLGPGQPLRTDTQYF	TGCGCCAGCAGCTTGGGCCCGGGACAACCATTGCGCACAGATACGCAGTATTTT
TRBD1	TRBV7-2	TRBJ2-3	few	CASSLGTGGGDTQYF	TGTGCCAGCAGCTTAGGGACAGGGGGTGGAGATACGCAGTATTTT
TRBD2	TRBV5-6	TRBJ2-5	-	CASSPRSGRTQYF	TGTGCCAGCAGCCCAAGAAGCGGGAGAACCCAGTACTTC
-	TRBV14	TRBJ2-1	-	CASSRGPGHEQFF	TGTGCCAGCAGCCGAGGACCGGGGCATGAGCAGTTCTTC
TRBD2	TRBV20-1	TRBJ2-1	-	CSARGASGSPPGEQFF	TGCAGTGCTAGAGGGGCTAGCGGGAGTCCCCCAGGTGAGCAGTTCTTC
-	TRBV6-2/TRBV6-3	TRBJ2-3	-	CASTTRLGGADTQYF	TGTGCCAGCACCACCAGGCTAGGGGGAGCAGATACGCAGTATTTT